This is a list of T cell receptor beta chains from one sample in a study of blood T cell repertoires in COVID-19. Assay used: immunoSEQ multiplex PCR; TCRdb lists only in-frame clones, some missing. The table records roughly 380,000 clones, 85% of them present only once. The sequenced sample was peripheral blood. Receptor source: a woman aged 18-29 years with acute or convalescent COVID-19. Each CDR3 is given with its conserved first and last residue. Each record gives: D gene, V gene, CDR3 protein. The D gene is left open where the match is weak.

d_call: -
v_call: TRBV7-2
cdr3_aa: CASSLVYTDTQYF

d_call: -
v_call: TRBV29-1
cdr3_aa: CSVGSSDRPNYGYTF

d_call: TRBD1
v_call: TRBV6-5
cdr3_aa: CASSSPQGDGYTF

d_call: -
v_call: TRBV28
cdr3_aa: CASRAPGAAYNEQFF

d_call: -
v_call: TRBV6-1
cdr3_aa: CASSAPDTGFRQPQHF

d_call: -
v_call: TRBV19
cdr3_aa: CASTQGGGTWNEKLFF

d_call: TRBD1
v_call: TRBV28
cdr3_aa: CATKSQGQGKTEAFF

d_call: TRBD1
v_call: TRBV7-9
cdr3_aa: CASSGSTGWDTEAFF

d_call: -
v_call: TRBV28
cdr3_aa: CASSLVAAGSNQPQHF

d_call: -
v_call: TRBV7-8
cdr3_aa: CASSWARGRGDEQFF

d_call: -
v_call: TRBV15
cdr3_aa: CATSSRRHTLSGANVLTF

d_call: TRBD2
v_call: TRBV2
cdr3_aa: CASRAGTSGRFPFF

d_call: -
v_call: TRBV11-2
cdr3_aa: CASSLDAVTGPIIF

d_call: TRBD1
v_call: TRBV6-5
cdr3_aa: CASSYQGASTDTQYF

d_call: -
v_call: TRBV5-6
cdr3_aa: CASSIQGNHGYTF

d_call: TRBD1
v_call: TRBV2
cdr3_aa: CASSGQGIKYQETQYF

d_call: -
v_call: TRBV28
cdr3_aa: CASLDSSTNEKLFF

d_call: TRBD1
v_call: TRBV7-9
cdr3_aa: CASSQGQGSNGYTF

d_call: -
v_call: TRBV18
cdr3_aa: CASSPGQATPGNTIYF

d_call: TRBD2
v_call: TRBV28
cdr3_aa: CASSWVAGSNEQFF

d_call: -
v_call: TRBV6-5
cdr3_aa: CASRGAGAGELFF

d_call: -
v_call: TRBV6-6
cdr3_aa: CASSSAGPYSNQPQHF

d_call: TRBD1
v_call: TRBV5-1
cdr3_aa: CASSWQGANTEAFF

d_call: TRBD1
v_call: TRBV2
cdr3_aa: CASTTNRGRYGYTF

d_call: TRBD1
v_call: TRBV5-6
cdr3_aa: CASRRDSLNTEAFF

d_call: -
v_call: TRBV28
cdr3_aa: CASSFAGPLNTGELFF

d_call: TRBD1
v_call: TRBV9
cdr3_aa: CASSPGQGRNEKLFF

d_call: TRBD1
v_call: TRBV5-1
cdr3_aa: CASSLMGQVTDTQYF

d_call: -
v_call: TRBV11-2
cdr3_aa: CASTDRRVWDQPQHF

d_call: -
v_call: TRBV4-2
cdr3_aa: CASSQEETRHNEQFF

d_call: TRBD2
v_call: TRBV7-9
cdr3_aa: CASSLLVVAGGPGTYEQYF

d_call: TRBD1
v_call: TRBV11-3
cdr3_aa: CASSPTGAQDTQYF

d_call: TRBD2
v_call: TRBV28
cdr3_aa: CASELLTGVAGGGPDTQYF